This entry lists 29 T cell receptor beta chains sequenced from one sample in a study of molecular identifiers for immune sequencing clone quantification. TCRdb reprocessed the PCR reads with MiXCR, giving one entry per CDR3 protein. The sample yields some 580,000 distinct CDR3 sequences, around 25% seen once. The specimen was naive CD8+ T cells from blood, with Jurkat cell RNA spiked in. Documented subset: FACS-sorted CD8+CD4-CCR7+CD45RA+ naive T cells. The receptors were sampled from a human donor in good health. Some libraries in this study had Jurkat cell RNA spiked in.

The chain is built from TRBV5-1 and TRBJ2-1, with D possibly matching TRBD2 (5 bases). Germline V gene data show CDR1 as SGHRS and CDR2 as YFSETQ. This CDR3 spans 12 amino acids. Trimming shortened V by 7 bases and J by 7 bases, and 12 bases separated the two germline ends. The DNA for the CDR3 is TGCGCCAGCTGGGGAGTTCTGAATGAGCAGTTCTTC. Encoded protein: CASWGVLNEQFF.

This clonotype was detected ten times or more. The V call is TRBV27, the J call TRBJ2-1; no clear D. V was trimmed by 3 bases and J by 6 bases, leaving 9 bases between them. From germline, CDR1 is MNHEY and CDR2 SMNVEV (reference sequence). This CDR3 has 13 amino acids. The CDR3, as DNA: TGTGCCAGCAGTTTGACTTCCCCCAATGAGCAGTTCTTC. Translation gives CASSLTSPNEQFF.

The CDR3 sequence: CASKDDVSYEQYF. The CDR3 DNA reads as TGTGCCAGCAAAGACGACGTTTCCTACGAGCAGTACTTC. J is TRBJ2-7 and V is TRBV6-6; D remains unclear. This CDR3 is built from 13 residues. Germline V CDR1 and CDR2: MNHNY, SVGAGI (reference sequence). V lost 7 bases, J lost 1 base, and 11 bases lay in between.

This clonotype was detected only a few times. The genes are TRBV3-1 and TRBJ2-1; 7 nucleotides match TRBD1. With V trimmed by 0 bases and J by 4 bases, 3 bases remained unmatched. This CDR3 contains 15 residues. Germline CDR1 and CDR2: LGHDT and YNNKEL (reference sequence). CDR3 region: CASSQDDREYNEQFF. CDR3 coding DNA: TGTGCCAGCAGCCAAGACGACAGGGAGTACAATGAGCAGTTCTTC.

This clonotype was observed a few times. Here the CDR3 reads CASSLYRDREKLFF. The CDR3 DNA sequence: TGTGCCAGCAGCTTATACCGGGACAGGGAAAAACTGTTTTTT. The rearrangement uses TRBV11-2 and TRBJ1-4, with 8 bases lining up with TRBD1. Trimming removed 2 bases from V and 8 bases from J; junction bases left unmatched: 4. This CDR3 comprises 14 residues. Germline V gene sequence: CDR1 SGHAT, CDR2 FQNNGV.

In regard to this clonotype: A much bigger clone sits one base away, suggesting this may be a read error. The CDR3 ends on some other residue instead of the conserved phenylalanine or tryptophan, so this is likely a read error. V usage is TRBV7-9 and J usage is TRBJ2-3; D ambiguous. Germline lookup yields CDR1 SEHNR and CDR2 FQNEAQ (reference sequence). With 3 bases removed from V and 4 bases from J, the gap between germline ends came to 8 bases. The CDR3 is 13 amino acids. The CDR3 region has the DNA TGTGCCAGCAGCTTTCCCAGCCCAGATACGCAGTATTAT. Translation gives CASSFPSPDTQYY.

The chain recombines TRBV6-5 with TRBJ2-7, with 7 bases identical to TRBD2. With 2 bases clipped from V and 6 bases from J, the junction kept 10 bases outside the gene matches. This CDR3 is built from 15 residues. Germline-derived CDR1 and CDR2 are MNHEY and SVGAGI. The CDR3 region is CASSYNPAGLPEQYF. The CDR3 DNA sequence: TGTGCCAGCAGTTACAATCCAGCGGGGCTGCCCGAGCAGTACTTC.

This clonotype was seen repeatedly, ten times or more. The chain combines TRBV7-3 with TRBJ2-2, with D possibly being TRBD1 (6 bases). CDR3 length: 15 amino acids. Trimming took off 4 bases at V and 0 bases at J, with 9 bases between the two ends. In germline, CDR1 is SGHTA, CDR2 FQGTGA. The CDR3 DNA reads as TGTGCCAGCAGCTCCGGGACAACGAACACCGGGGAGCTGTTTTTT. Its translation: CASSSGTTNTGELFF.

This clonotype occurred many times. This chain links TRBV12-3 or TRBV12-4 with TRBJ1-1; TRBD1 matches 7 bases. V gave up 7 bases and J gave up 5 bases; unmatched junction bases: 10. The CDR3 has 14 amino acids. The chain's CDR3 is CASTLQGRQTEAFF. The CDR3 DNA is TGTGCCAGCACCTTACAGGGGCGGCAAACTGAAGCTTTCTTT.

In its sample, this clonotype was seen a few times. The chain recombines TRBV2 with TRBJ2-1; D may be TRBD2 (5 bases). This CDR3 region has 12 residues. CDR1 is SNHLY and CDR2 is FYNNEI in the germline V gene. V lost 6 bases and J lost 12, with 15 bases in between. CDR3 in DNA: TGTGCCAGCAGGAAGGAGGTAGTTGGGCAGTTCTTC. Translating it yields CASRKEVVGQFF. Full variable domain (rest looked up from reference TRBV2 and TRBJ2-1): EPEVTQTPSHQVTQMGQEVILRCVPISNHLYFYWYRQILGQKVEFLVSFYNNEISEKSEIFDDQFSVERPDGSNFTLKIRSTKLEDSAMYFCASRKEVVGQFFGPGTRLTVL.

V gene TRBV6-2 or TRBV6-3 combines with J gene TRBJ2-7, with 9 bases lining up with TRBD2. Per germline, CDR1 MNHEY and CDR2 SVGEGT. Trimming at V came to 6 bases and at J to 3 bases, leaving 6 bases not matched to a gene. CDR3 size: 14 residues. The CDR3 nucleotides are TGTGCCAGCAGAATAGCGGGAGTTGGCTACGAGCAGTACTTC. This gives the protein CASRIAGVGYEQYF.

The chain carries TRBV5-1 and TRBJ2-2; the match to TRBD1 covers 7 bases. Germline V gene data show CDR1 as SGHRS and CDR2 as YFSETQ. The trim removed 2 bases at V and 4 bases at J, leaving 14 bases unmatched. There are 18 residues in the CDR3. CDR3 sequence reads: CASSFEPPRTGFTGELFF. CDR3 sequence (DNA): TGCGCCAGCAGCTTCGAACCCCCCCGGACAGGCTTCACCGGGGAGCTGTTTTTT. The entire variable domain, with the rest obtained from reference TRBV5-1 and TRBJ2-2, is as follows: KAGVTQTPRYLIKTRGQQVTLSCSPISGHRSVSWYQQTPGQGLQFLFEYFSETQRNKGNFPGRFSGRQFSNSRSEMNVSTLELGDSALYLCASSFEPPRTGFTGELFFGEGSRLTVL.

The chain recombines TRBV19 with TRBJ2-3, with TRBD1 identical over 10 bases. CDR3 length equals 15 residues. Germline lookup yields CDR1 LNHDA and CDR2 SQIVND (reference sequence). Trimming at V came to 5 bases and at J to 4 bases, leaving 6 bases not matched to a gene. The CDR3 loop reads CASSQDRGRPDTQYF. CDR3 coding DNA: TGTGCCAGTAGTCAAGACAGGGGGCGCCCAGATACGCAGTATTTT.

This sequence joins TRBV3-1 and TRBJ1-2, with 8 nucleotides matching TRBD1. The V and J ends lost 6 bases and 1 base, in that order; junction bases with no gene match: 7. The CDR3 has 15 amino acids. CDR1 and CDR2 (germline): LGHDT, YNNKEL (reference sequence). CDR3 sequence (DNA): TGTGCCAGCAGACCGACAGGGGACCTTAACTATGGCTACACCTTC. It translates to CASRPTGDLNYGYTF.

A remark on this clonotype: This sequence may be a read error, since a much larger clone differs from it by one base. This sequence joins TRBV29-1 and TRBJ1-5; unclear D gene. This CDR3 spans 16 amino acids. The germline CDR1 and CDR2 sequences are SQVTM and ANQGSEA. The CDR3 DNA reads as TGCATCGTTGTCACGTCGGGCGATAATAGCAATCAGCCCCAGCATTTT. This encodes CIVVTSGDNSNQPQHF.

This chain uses TRBV12-3 or TRBV12-4 with TRBJ2-7, with 7 bases aligning to TRBD1. V was pared by 10 bases and J by 2 bases, with 5 bases of the junction left unmatched. This CDR3 is built from 12 residues. Written as DNA, the CDR3 is TGTGCCAAAGGGACAGAGACCTACGAGCAGTACTTC. Amino acid sequence: CAKGTETYEQYF.

There are many counts of this clonotype. The chain uses TRBV12-5 and TRBJ2-7; TRBD2 is a possible D gene (6 bases). The CDR3 has 12 amino acids. V was clipped by 3 bases and J by 7 bases, with 10 bases between them. The germline CDR1 and CDR2 sequences are LGHNT and FRNRAP. CDR3 in amino acids: CASGFAGREQYF. The DNA for the CDR3 is TGTGCTAGTGGTTTTGCAGGGAGGGAGCAGTACTTC.

J is TRBJ1-4 and V is TRBV7-9; possible D gene TRBD1, 5 bases. V shed 5 bases and J shed 6 bases, with 13 bases lying between them. The CDR3 consists of 14 residues. Per germline, CDR1 SEHNR and CDR2 FQNEAQ (reference sequence). The CDR3 reads CASSLCGGYEKLFF. The CDR3 DNA reads TGTGCCAGCAGCCTATGTGGGGGGTATGAAAAACTGTTTTTT.

This clonotype has a handful of counts. Its ends do not fully match the called genes, so a read error is possible. CDR3 loop: CASSPRLAGQEAQYF. DNA for the CDR3: TGCGCCAGCAGCCCCCGACTAGCGGGGCAAGAGGCCCAGTACTTC. This chain uses TRBV5-1 with TRBJ2-5, with 11 bases that match TRBD2. This CDR3 has 15 amino acids. The germline V gene has CDR1 SGHRS and CDR2 YFSETQ.

The chain joins TRBV5-1 to TRBJ2-7; D call uncertain. Germline V gene data show CDR1 as SGHRS and CDR2 as YFSETQ. Between the trimmed V and J ends, which lost 0 bases and 3 bases, there was a span of 13 bases. CDR3 size: 15 residues. The CDR3 loop is CASSLAASAVYEQYF. CDR3 nucleotides: TGCGCCAGCAGCTTGGCTGCATCGGCGGTCTACGAGCAGTACTTC.

This rearrangement joins TRBV12-3 or TRBV12-4 to TRBJ2-2, with 8 nucleotides matching TRBD2. The CDR3 runs 15 residues. Germline trimming cut 6 bases from V and 4 bases from J; bases unmatched to any gene: 7. CDR3 coding DNA: TGTGCCAGCAGCCGCGGGGGGCGCGGCACCGGGGAGCTGTTTTTT. It translates to CASSRGGRGTGELFF.

This clonotype was counted only a few times. The chain couples TRBV11-2 to TRBJ2-4; 11 bases line up with TRBD1. From germline, CDR1 is SGHAT and CDR2 FQNNGV. CDR3 length equals 22 residues. Unmatched junction bases numbered 24, after V lost 6 bases and J lost 2 bases. The CDR3 region is CASSKTDRGLREGLATKNIQYF. The DNA of the CDR3 is TGTGCCAGCAGTAAAACGGACAGGGGGCTGCGGGAGGGCCTGGCGACCAAAAACATTCAGTACTTC.

The chain has TRBV5-4 and TRBJ1-1, with D tentatively TRBD1 (5 bases). V was cut by 3 bases and J by 2 bases, with 11 bases left in between. Germline V CDR1 and CDR2: SGHNT, YYREEE (reference sequence). The CDR3 covers 14 residues. CDR3 DNA: TGTGCCAGCAGCTCGGGGGTGATAAACACTGAAGCTTTCTTT. Amino acid sequence: CASSSGVINTEAFF.

As regards this clonotype: A clone one base away is much larger, so this may be a read error. This likely comes from a read error, as the CDR3 has no conserved phenylalanine or tryptophan at its end. V and J are TRBV2 and TRBJ2-5; 7 bases match TRBD1. After removal of 2 bases from V and 1 base from J, the junction contained 1 base not matched to a gene. This CDR3 spans 14 amino acids. CDR1 SNHLY and CDR2 FYNNEI come from the germline V gene. CDR3 DNA sequence: TGTGCCAGCAGTGAATACAGGGGCCAAGAGACCCAGTACTCC. This gives the protein CASSEYRGQETQYS.

This rearrangement joins TRBV11-3 to TRBJ2-1; D is unresolved. The germline V gene encodes CDR1 SGHNT and CDR2 YENEEA. Trimming cost V 6 bases and J 1 base, with 10 bases left between them. This CDR3 comprises 14 residues. This CDR3 is CASSQDRSYNEQFF. In DNA form, the CDR3 reads TGTGCCAGCAGTCAGGACCGGTCCTACAATGAGCAGTTCTTC. Supplemented by reference TRBV11-3 and TRBJ2-1, the full variable domain reads EAGVVQSPRYKIIEKKQPVAFWCNPISGHNTLYWYLQNLGQGPELLIRYENEEAVDDSQLPKDRFSAERLKGVDSTLKIQPAELGDSAVYLCASSQDRSYNEQFFGPGTRLTVL.

At least ten counts were recorded for this clonotype. The V call is TRBV7-9, the J call TRBJ1-1; no definite D call. This CDR3 contains 16 residues. With 6 bases removed from V and 1 base from J, the gap between germline ends came to 18 bases. Germline CDR1 reads SEHNR; CDR2 reads FQNEAQ (reference sequence). The CDR3 nucleotides are TGTGCCAGCAGTAGAGAGGACGCCACACGGAACACTGAAGCTTTCTTT. Its protein is CASSREDATRNTEAFF.

This clonotype was recorded a few times. The chain carries TRBV27 and TRBJ2-1; a possible D gene is TRBD1 (7 bases). This CDR3 has 16 residues. Looked up from germline, CDR1 is MNHEY and CDR2 is SMNVEV (reference sequence). Trimming shortened V by 1 base and J by 7 bases, and 17 bases separated the two germline ends. The chain's CDR3 is CASSLLGRGAINEQFF. CDR3 sequence (DNA): TGTGCCAGCAGTTTATTGGGCAGGGGGGCTATAAATGAGCAGTTCTTC.

The genes are TRBV4-1 and TRBJ2-7; D tentatively reads TRBD1 or TRBD2 (5 bases each). Between the trimmed V and J ends, which lost 4 bases and 5 bases, there was a span of 21 bases. Per the germline V gene, CDR1 is MGHRA and CDR2 is YSYEKL. The CDR3 loop spans 16 amino acids. CDR3: CASSRNLMTAANEQYF. The CDR3 region has the DNA TGCGCCAGCAGCCGAAACTTGATGACAGCGGCCAACGAGCAGTACTTC.

V gene TRBV4-3 combines with J gene TRBJ2-4; 7 nucleotides match TRBD2. Trimming cost V 0 bases and J 13 bases; bases outside gene matches: 6. The CDR3 is made up of 13 amino acids. Germline CDR1 reads LGHNA; CDR2 reads YSLEER. The CDR3 coding sequence is TGCGCCAGCAGCCAAGATACCAGGGAGGGACAGTACTTC. Its protein is CASSQDTREGQYF.